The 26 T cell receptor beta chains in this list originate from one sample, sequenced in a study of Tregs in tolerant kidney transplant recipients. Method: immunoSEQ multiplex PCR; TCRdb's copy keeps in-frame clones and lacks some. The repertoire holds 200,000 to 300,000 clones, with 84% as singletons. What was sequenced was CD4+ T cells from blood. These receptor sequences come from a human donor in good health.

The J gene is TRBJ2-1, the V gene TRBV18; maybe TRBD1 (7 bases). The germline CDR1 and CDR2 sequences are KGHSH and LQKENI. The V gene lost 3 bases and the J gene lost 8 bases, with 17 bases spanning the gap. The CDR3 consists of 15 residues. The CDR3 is CASSPQGGRGYEQFF. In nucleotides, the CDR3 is TGTGCCAGCTCACCTCAGGGGGGAAGGGGTTATGAGCAGTTCTTC. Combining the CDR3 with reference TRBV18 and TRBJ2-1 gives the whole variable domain NAGVMQNPRHLVRRRGQEARLRCSPMKGHSHVYWYRQLPEEGLKFMVYLQKENIIDESGMPKERFSAEFPKEGPSILRIQQVVRGDSAAYFCASSPQGGRGYEQFFGPGTRLTVL.

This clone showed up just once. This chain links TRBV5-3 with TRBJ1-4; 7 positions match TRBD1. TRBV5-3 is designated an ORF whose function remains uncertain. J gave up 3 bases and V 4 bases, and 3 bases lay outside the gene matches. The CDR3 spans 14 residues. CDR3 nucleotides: TGTGCCAGAAGCGCGGACAGGCCTAATGAAAAACTGTTTTTT. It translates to CARSADRPNEKLFF.

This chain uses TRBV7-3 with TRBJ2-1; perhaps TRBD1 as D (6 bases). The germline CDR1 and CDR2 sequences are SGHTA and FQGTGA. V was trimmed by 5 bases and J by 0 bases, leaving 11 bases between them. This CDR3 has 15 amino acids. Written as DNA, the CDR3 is TGTGCCAGCAGCCAGGGGCCGAGCTCCTACAATGAGCAGTTCTTC. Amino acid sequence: CASSQGPSSYNEQFF.

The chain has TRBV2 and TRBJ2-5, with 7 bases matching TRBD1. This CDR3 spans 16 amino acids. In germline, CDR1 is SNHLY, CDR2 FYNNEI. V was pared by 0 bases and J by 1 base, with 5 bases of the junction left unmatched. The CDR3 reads CASSEAMGQSQETQYF. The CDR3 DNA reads TGTGCCAGCAGTGAAGCGATGGGACAGTCCCAAGAGACCCAGTACTTC.

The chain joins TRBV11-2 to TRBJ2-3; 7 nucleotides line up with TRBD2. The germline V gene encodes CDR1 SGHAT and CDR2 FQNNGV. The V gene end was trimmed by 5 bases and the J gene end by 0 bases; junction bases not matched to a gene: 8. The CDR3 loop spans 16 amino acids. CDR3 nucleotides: TGTGCCAGCAGCCCAAGACCGGGGGGTAGCACAGATACGCAGTATTTT. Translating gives CASSPRPGGSTDTQYF.

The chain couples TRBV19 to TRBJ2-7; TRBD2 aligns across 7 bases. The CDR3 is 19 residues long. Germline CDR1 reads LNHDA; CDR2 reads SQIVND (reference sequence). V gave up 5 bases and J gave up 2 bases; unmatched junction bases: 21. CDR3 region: CASSPKPLAANLITYEQYF. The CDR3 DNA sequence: TGTGCCAGTAGTCCAAAACCTCTAGCGGCCAATCTTATAACCTACGAGCAGTACTTC.

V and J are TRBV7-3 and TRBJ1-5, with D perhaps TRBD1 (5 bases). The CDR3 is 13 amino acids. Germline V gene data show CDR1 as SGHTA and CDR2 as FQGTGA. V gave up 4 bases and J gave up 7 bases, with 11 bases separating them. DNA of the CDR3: TGTGCCAGCAGCTCAGGGTTAGGACAGCCCCAGCATTTT. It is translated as CASSSGLGQPQHF.

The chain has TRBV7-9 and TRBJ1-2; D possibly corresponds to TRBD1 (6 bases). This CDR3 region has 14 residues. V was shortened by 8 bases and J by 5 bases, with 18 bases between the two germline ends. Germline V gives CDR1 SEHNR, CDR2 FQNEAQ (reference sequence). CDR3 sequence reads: CASDTGRVGYGYTF. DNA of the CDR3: TGTGCCAGCGATACAGGGCGGGTTGGGTATGGCTACACCTTC.

In DNA, the CDR3 is TGTGCCTGGAGTGTAAAGGGGACAGGCTATGGCTACACCTTC. Encoded protein: CAWSVKGTGYGYTF. The V and J genes are TRBV30 and TRBJ1-2, with 8 bases identical to TRBD1. The CDR3 has 14 residues. Germline values: CDR1 GTSNPN, CDR2 SVGIG (reference sequence). The V segment lost 0 bases and the J segment 4 bases; nucleotides outside the gene matches: 4.

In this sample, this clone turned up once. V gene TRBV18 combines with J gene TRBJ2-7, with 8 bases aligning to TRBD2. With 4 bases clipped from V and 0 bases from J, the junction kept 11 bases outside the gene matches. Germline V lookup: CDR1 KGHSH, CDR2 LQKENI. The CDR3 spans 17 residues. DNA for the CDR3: TGTGCCAGCTCACGCCCAACTAGCGGAGGCGGCTCCTACGAGCAGTACTTC. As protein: CASSRPTSGGGSYEQYF.

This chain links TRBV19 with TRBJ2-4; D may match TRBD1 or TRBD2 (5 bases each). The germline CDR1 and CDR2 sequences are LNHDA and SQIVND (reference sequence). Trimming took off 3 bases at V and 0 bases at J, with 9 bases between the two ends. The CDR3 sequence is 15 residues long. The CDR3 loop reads CASSIPGTAKNIQYF. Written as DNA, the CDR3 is TGTGCCAGTAGTATCCCCGGGACAGCCAAAAACATTCAGTACTTC.

The CDR3 DNA reads TGTGCCAGCAGCACCCCCCTTTTACGGAACACTGAAGCTTTCTTT. Protein product: CASSTPLLRNTEAFF. The chain employs TRBV5-4 and TRBJ1-1; D unclear. The length of the CDR3 is 15 residues. V was cut by 4 bases and J by 1 base, with 14 bases left in between. CDR1 and CDR2 (germline): SGHNT, YYREEE (reference sequence).

The CDR3 DNA reads as TGTGCCAGTAGTACAGGGGGACTAGCGGATCCTTACGAGCAGTACTTC. Amino acids: CASSTGGLADPYEQYF. The chain employs TRBV19 and TRBJ2-7; 11 bases agree with TRBD2. CDR3 length: 16 residues. Trimming took 4 bases from V and 4 from J; bases not matched to a gene: 9. Germline CDR1 is LNHDA and CDR2 is SQIVND (reference sequence).

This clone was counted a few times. The CDR3 sequence: CASSQERETEAFF. DNA of the CDR3: TGTGCCAGCAGCCAAGAGAGGGAGACTGAAGCTTTCTTT. This chain links TRBV4-2 with TRBJ1-1; D is unresolved. The length of the CDR3 is 13 residues. V dropped 0 bases and J dropped 5 bases, with 7 bases sitting between them. Germline CDR1 reads LGHNA; CDR2 reads YNFKEQ.

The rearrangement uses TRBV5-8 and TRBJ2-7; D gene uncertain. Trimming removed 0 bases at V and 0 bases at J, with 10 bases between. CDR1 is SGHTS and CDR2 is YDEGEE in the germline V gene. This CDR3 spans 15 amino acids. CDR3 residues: CASSLEGGYSYEQYF. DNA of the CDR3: TGTGCCAGCAGCTTGGAGGGCGGATACTCCTACGAGCAGTACTTC.

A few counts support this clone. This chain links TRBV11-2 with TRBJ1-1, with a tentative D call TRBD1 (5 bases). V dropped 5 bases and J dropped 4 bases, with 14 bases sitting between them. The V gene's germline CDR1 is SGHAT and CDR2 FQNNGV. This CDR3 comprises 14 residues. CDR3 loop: CASSLDRAPTEAFF. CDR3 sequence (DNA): TGTGCCAGCAGCCTTGACAGAGCTCCCACTGAAGCTTTCTTT. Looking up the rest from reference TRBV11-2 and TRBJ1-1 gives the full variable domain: EAGVAQSPRYKIIEKRQSVAFWCNPISGHATLYWYQQILGQGPKLLIQFQNNGVVDDSQLPKDRFSAERLKGVDSTLKIQPAKLEDSAVYLCASSLDRAPTEAFFGQGTRLTVV.

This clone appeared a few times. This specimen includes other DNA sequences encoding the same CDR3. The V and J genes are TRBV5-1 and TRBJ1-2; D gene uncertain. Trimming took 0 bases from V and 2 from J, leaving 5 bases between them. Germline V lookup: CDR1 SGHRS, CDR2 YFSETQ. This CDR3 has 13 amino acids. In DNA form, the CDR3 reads TGCGCCAGCAGCTTGGCGGGGAACTATGGCTACACCTTC. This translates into CASSLAGNYGYTF. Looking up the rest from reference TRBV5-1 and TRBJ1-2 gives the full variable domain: KAGVTQTPRYLIKTRGQQVTLSCSPISGHRSVSWYQQTPGQGLQFLFEYFSETQRNKGNFPGRFSGRQFSNSRSEMNVSTLELGDSALYLCASSLAGNYGYTFGSGTRLTVV.

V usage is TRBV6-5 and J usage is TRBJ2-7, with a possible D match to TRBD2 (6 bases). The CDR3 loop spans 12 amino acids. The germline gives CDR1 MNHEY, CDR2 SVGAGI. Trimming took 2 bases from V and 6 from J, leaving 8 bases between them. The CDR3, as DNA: TGTGCCAGCAGTTACGCGCGGGGCGAGCAGTACTTC. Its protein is CASSYARGEQYF.

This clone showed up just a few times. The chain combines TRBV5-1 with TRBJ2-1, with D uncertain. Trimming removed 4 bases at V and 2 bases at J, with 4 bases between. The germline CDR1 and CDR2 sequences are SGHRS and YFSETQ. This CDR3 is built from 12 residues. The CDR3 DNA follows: TGCGCCAGCAGCCGAACCTACAATGAGCAGTTCTTC. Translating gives CASSRTYNEQFF.

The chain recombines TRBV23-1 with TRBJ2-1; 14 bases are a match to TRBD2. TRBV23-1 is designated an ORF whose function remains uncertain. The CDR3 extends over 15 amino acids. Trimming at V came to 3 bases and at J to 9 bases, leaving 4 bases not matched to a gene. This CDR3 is CASSHPGLAGGEQFF. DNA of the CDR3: TGCGCCAGCAGTCACCCCGGACTAGCGGGAGGTGAGCAGTTCTTC.

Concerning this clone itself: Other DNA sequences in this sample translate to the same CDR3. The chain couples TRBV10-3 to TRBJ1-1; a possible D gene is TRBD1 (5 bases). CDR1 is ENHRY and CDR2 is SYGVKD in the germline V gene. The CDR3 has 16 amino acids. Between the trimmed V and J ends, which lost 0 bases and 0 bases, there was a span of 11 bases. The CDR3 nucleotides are TGTGCCATCAGTGAGTCGGGGCGGAGGTTGAACACTGAAGCTTTCTTT. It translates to CAISESGRRLNTEAFF.

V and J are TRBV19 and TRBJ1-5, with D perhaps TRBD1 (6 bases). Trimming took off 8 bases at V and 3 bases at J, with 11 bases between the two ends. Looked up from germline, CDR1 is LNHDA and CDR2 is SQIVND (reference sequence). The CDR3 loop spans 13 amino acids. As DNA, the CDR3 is TGTGCCAGTGAAGACAGGCCCAATCAGCCCCAGCATTTT. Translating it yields CASEDRPNQPQHF. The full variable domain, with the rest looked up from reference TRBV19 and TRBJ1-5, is DGGITQSPKYLFRKEGQNVTLSCEQNLNHDAMYWYRQDPGQGLRLIYYSQIVNDFQKGDIAEGYSVSREKKESFPLTVTSAQKNPTAFYLCASEDRPNQPQHFGDGTRLSIL.

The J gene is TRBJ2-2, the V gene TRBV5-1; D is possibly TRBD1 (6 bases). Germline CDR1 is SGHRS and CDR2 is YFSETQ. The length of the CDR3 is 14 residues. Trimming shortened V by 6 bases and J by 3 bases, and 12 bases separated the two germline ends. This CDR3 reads CASTLGADTGELFF. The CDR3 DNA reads TGCGCCAGCACCCTGGGGGCTGACACCGGGGAGCTGTTTTTT.

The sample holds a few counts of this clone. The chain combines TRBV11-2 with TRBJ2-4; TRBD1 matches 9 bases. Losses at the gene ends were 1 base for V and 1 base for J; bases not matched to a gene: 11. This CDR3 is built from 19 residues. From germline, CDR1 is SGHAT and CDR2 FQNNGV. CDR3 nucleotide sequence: TGTGCCAGCAGCTTAGGTTTTAGGGGACAGGGTGTCGCCAAAAACATTCAGTACTTC. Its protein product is CASSLGFRGQGVAKNIQYF.

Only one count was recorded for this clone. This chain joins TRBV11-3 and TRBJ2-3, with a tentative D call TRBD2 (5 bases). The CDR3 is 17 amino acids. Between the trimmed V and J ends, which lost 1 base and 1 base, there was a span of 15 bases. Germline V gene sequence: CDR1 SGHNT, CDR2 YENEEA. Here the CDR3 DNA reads TGTGCCAGCAGCTTAGCCGGACCGGGGAGTGGCACAGATACGCAGTATTTT. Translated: CASSLAGPGSGTDTQYF.

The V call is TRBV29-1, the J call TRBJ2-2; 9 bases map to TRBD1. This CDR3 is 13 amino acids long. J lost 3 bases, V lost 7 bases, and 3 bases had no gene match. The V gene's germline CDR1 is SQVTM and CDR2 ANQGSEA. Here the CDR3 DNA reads TGCAGCGCCGGGACAGGGTACACCGGGGAGCTGTTTTTT. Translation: CSAGTGYTGELFF.